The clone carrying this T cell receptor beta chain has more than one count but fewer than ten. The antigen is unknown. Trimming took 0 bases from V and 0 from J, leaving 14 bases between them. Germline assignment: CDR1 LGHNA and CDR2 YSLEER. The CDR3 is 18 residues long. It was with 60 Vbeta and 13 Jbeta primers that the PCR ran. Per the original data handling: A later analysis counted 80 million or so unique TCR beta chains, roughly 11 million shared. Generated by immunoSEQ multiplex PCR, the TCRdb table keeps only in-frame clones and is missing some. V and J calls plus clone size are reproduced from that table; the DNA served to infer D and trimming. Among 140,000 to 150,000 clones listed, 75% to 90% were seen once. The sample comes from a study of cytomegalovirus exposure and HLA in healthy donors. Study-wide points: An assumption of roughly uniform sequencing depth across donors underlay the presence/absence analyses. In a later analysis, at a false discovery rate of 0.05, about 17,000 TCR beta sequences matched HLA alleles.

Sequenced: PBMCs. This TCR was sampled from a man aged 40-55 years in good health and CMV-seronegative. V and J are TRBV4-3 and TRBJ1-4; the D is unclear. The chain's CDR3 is CASSQDIGGISTNEKLFF. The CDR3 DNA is TGCGCCAGCAGCCAAGACATAGGAGGGATTTCAACTAATGAAAAACTGTTTTTT.